The 26 T cell receptor beta chains presented below share a single source sample, sequenced in a study of CD8 T cells in Susac syndrome. RNA totalling about 0.45 to 1 ug underwent reverse transcription with random hexamers. MiXCR, applied by TCRdb to the immunoSEQ multiplex PCR reads, yields one record per CDR3 protein. The sample yields approximately 190,000 distinct CDR3 sequences, roughly 92% seen once. Sequencing used CD4+ T cells from PBMCs. All receptors come from a human donor in good health.

The chain links TRBV7-2 to TRBJ2-2, with D possibly being TRBD2 (6 bases). This CDR3 has 14 residues. Germline CDR1 SGHTA, CDR2 FQGNSA. Trimming removed 8 bases at V and 1 base at J, with 11 bases between. The CDR3 loop reads CASHPGGNTGELFF. DNA for the CDR3: TGTGCCAGCCACCCCGGGGGGAACACCGGGGAGCTGTTTTTT. Together with reference TRBV7-2 and TRBJ2-2, the CDR3 gives the full variable domain: GAGVSQSPSNKVTEKGKDVELRCDPISGHTALYWYRQSLGQGLEFLIYFQGNSAPDKSGLPSDRFSAERTGGSVSTLTIQRTQQEDSAVYLCASHPGGNTGELFFGEGSRLTVL.

V is TRBV30 and J is TRBJ1-5; a weak D match, TRBD1 (5 bases). Looked up from germline, CDR1 is GTSNPN and CDR2 is SVGIG (reference sequence). CDR3 length equals 17 residues. V lost 0 bases to trimming and J lost 0 bases, with 15 bases between them. The CDR3 DNA sequence: TGTGCCTGGAGTGTAGGGGTAACAGAAGATAGCAATCAGCCCCAGCATTTT. This codes for CAWSVGVTEDSNQPQHF.

V gene TRBV5-4 combines with J gene TRBJ2-2; TRBD1 matches 8 bases. CDR1 and CDR2 from the germline V gene are SGHNT and YYREEE (reference sequence). CDR3 length: 15 amino acids. Trimming took 4 bases from V and 5 from J; bases not matched to a gene: 7. As DNA, the CDR3 is TGTGCCAGCAGCAAGGGGCAGGGGGCAACCGGGGAGCTGTTTTTT. Its translation is CASSKGQGATGELFF.

The chain employs TRBV3-1 and TRBJ1-1; a possible D gene is TRBD1 (6 bases). In germline, CDR1 is LGHDT, CDR2 YNNKEL (reference sequence). The CDR3 contains 15 residues. Trimming removed 1 base from V and 7 bases from J, with 16 bases in between. CDR3 nucleotide sequence: TGTGCCAGCAGCCAAGTTGCATCAGGGGCCGGTGAAGCTTTCTTT. This sequence encodes CASSQVASGAGEAFF.

This clonotype was detected once. This chain joins TRBV2 and TRBJ1-6, with 7 nucleotides matching TRBD1. Germline V gene data show CDR1 as SNHLY and CDR2 as FYNNEI. J gave up 5 bases and V 5 bases, and 3 bases lay outside the gene matches. The CDR3 consists of 14 residues. The CDR3 spells CASSTGVNNSPLHF. The CDR3, as DNA: TGTGCCAGCAGTACAGGGGTCAATAATTCACCCCTCCACTTT.

The rearrangement joins TRBV20-1 to TRBJ2-2; 9 bases fit TRBD1. With 4 bases clipped from V and 5 bases from J, the junction kept 5 bases outside the gene matches. Germline V lookup: CDR1 DFQATT, CDR2 SNEGSKA (reference sequence). The length of the CDR3 is 14 residues. The CDR3 protein is CSAKQGARTGELFF. The CDR3 DNA follows: TGCAGTGCTAAACAGGGGGCAAGGACCGGGGAGCTGTTTTTT.

The gene calls are TRBV19 and TRBJ1-2, with D maybe TRBD1 (6 bases). Trimming cost V 10 bases and J 3 bases, with 9 bases left between them. Germline-derived CDR1 and CDR2 are LNHDA and SQIVND (reference sequence). The CDR3 extends over 11 amino acids. In DNA form, the CDR3 reads TGTGCCACCCGACAGGACTATGGCTACACCTTC. Translation: CATRQDYGYTF.

V is TRBV5-1 and J is TRBJ2-3; either TRBD1 or TRBD2 may fit D (5 bases each). This CDR3 region has 15 residues. Between the trimmed V and J ends, which lost 5 bases and 2 bases, there was a span of 15 bases. Germline V lookup: CDR1 SGHRS, CDR2 YFSETQ. The CDR3 DNA reads as TGCGCCAGCAGTTTTAACGGGGACGCCACAGATACGCAGTATTTT. It yields the protein CASSFNGDATDTQYF.

The J gene is TRBJ1-2, the V gene TRBV7-2; 7 positions agree with TRBD1. V trimming: 7 bases; J trimming: 1 base; junction bases outside the gene matches: 9. Germline-derived CDR1 and CDR2 are SGHTA and FQGNSA. The CDR3 loop spans 15 amino acids. CDR3 residues: CASTDRPTLNYGYTF. CDR3 in DNA: TGTGCCAGCACGGACAGGCCTACACTTAACTATGGCTACACCTTC.

The chain couples TRBV20-1 to TRBJ2-4; 7 bases fit TRBD2. Per the germline V gene, CDR1 is DFQATT and CDR2 is SNEGSKA (reference sequence). After removal of 6 bases from V and 6 bases from J, the junction contained 17 bases not matched to a gene. The CDR3 consists of 16 residues. CDR3 sequence reads: CSAADGGRGWRNIQYF. The CDR3 DNA follows: TGCAGTGCCGCGGACGGGGGGAGAGGGTGGCGAAACATTCAGTACTTC.

In this sample, this clonotype turned up a few times. A junction end diverges from the germline sequence, so it may reflect a read error. The chain joins TRBV5-4 to TRBJ2-6; TRBD1 agrees at 7 bases. This CDR3 is built from 17 residues. The germline CDR1 and CDR2 sequences are SGHNT and YYREEE (reference sequence). The CDR3 region has the DNA TGTGCCAGCAGCCTAGAGAGGGGGCGGGCTGGGGCCAATGTCCTGACTTTC. It yields the protein CASSLERGRAGANVLTF.

This chain joins TRBV20-1 and TRBJ1-1; a weak D match, TRBD1 (5 bases). The CDR3 spans 13 residues. CDR1 is DFQATT, CDR2 SNEGSKA, per germline (reference sequence). V lost 3 bases and J 11 bases, leaving 19 bases between the germline ends. In DNA, the CDR3 is TGCAGTGCTAGCCAGGACACCTCAGGAAGGGCTTTCTTT. It codes for CSASQDTSGRAFF.

This chain joins TRBV10-3 and TRBJ1-2, with 9 bases fitting TRBD1. Germline values: CDR1 ENHRY, CDR2 SYGVKD. V shed 6 bases and J 7 bases; nucleotides not matched to a gene: 6. This CDR3 spans 13 amino acids. The CDR3 here is CAIRPGQGLGYTF. In DNA, the CDR3 is TGTGCCATCAGACCGGGACAGGGCCTTGGCTACACCTTC.

DNA for the CDR3: TGTGCCAGCAGCGTAGAGGGGTCCTATAATTCACCCCTCCACTTT. Translated: CASSVEGSYNSPLHF. V gene TRBV9 combines with J gene TRBJ1-6; D is possibly TRBD1 (5 bases). V shed 0 bases and J shed 1 base, with 5 bases lying between them. The CDR3 runs to 15 residues. The germline V gene has CDR1 SGDLS and CDR2 YYNGEE.

CDR3 region: CATSRDVAGANEQFF. CDR3 DNA sequence: TGTGCCACCAGCAGAGATGTCGCCGGAGCCAATGAGCAGTTCTTC. The V gene is TRBV15, the J gene TRBJ2-1; D gene uncertain. Per the germline V gene, CDR1 is LNHNV and CDR2 is YYDKDF (reference sequence). The V and J ends lost 0 bases and 6 bases respectively, with 12 bases between them. There are 15 residues in the CDR3.

This chain connects TRBV29-1 to TRBJ2-2; possibly TRBD2 for D (6 bases). V was trimmed by 7 bases and J by 1 base, leaving 10 bases between them. The CDR3 runs 13 residues. Germline loops: CDR1 SQVTM, CDR2 ANQGSEA. In nucleotides, the CDR3 is TGCAGCGCCGGGGGACGGAACACCGGGGAGCTGTTTTTT. This gives the protein CSAGGRNTGELFF.

The chain uses TRBV7-8 and TRBJ1-2; D is uncertain. V shed 1 base and J shed 7 bases, with 7 bases lying between them. Germline CDR1 and CDR2: SGHVS and FQNEAQ. This CDR3 is 12 amino acids long. This chain's CDR3 is CASSLGAGGYTF. The CDR3, as DNA: TGTGCCAGCAGCTTAGGAGCCGGTGGCTACACCTTC.

The V call is TRBV7-3, the J call TRBJ2-5; either TRBD1 or TRBD2 may fit D (5 bases each). CDR3 length: 15 residues. Between the trimmed V and J ends, which lost 6 bases and 1 base, there was a span of 15 bases. Germline assignment: CDR1 SGHTA and CDR2 FQGTGA. The CDR3 sequence: CASSNPRDLQETQYF. For the CDR3, the DNA is TGTGCCAGCAGTAACCCCCGGGACCTCCAAGAGACCCAGTACTTC.

This sequence joins TRBV5-6 and TRBJ2-7, with TRBD1 matching 8 bases. CDR3 size: 15 residues. Per germline, CDR1 SGHDT and CDR2 YYEEEE. The junction had 5 bases not matched to a gene; V was cut back by 0 bases and J by 3 bases. The CDR3 DNA is TGTGCCAGCAGCTTGGCCCCAGGGGGCAGCTACGAGCAGTACGTC. Translated: CASSLAPGGSYEQYV.

The rearrangement joins TRBV28 to TRBJ2-4, with 11 positions matching TRBD2. The germline V gene encodes CDR1 MDHEN and CDR2 SYDVKM. V shed 6 bases and J 6 bases; nucleotides not matched to a gene: 4. CDR3 length equals 14 residues. The CDR3: CASRGSGGGNIQYF. The CDR3 DNA sequence: TGTGCCAGCAGGGGTAGCGGGGGGGGAAACATTCAGTACTTC.

The CDR3 DNA reads TGTGCCAGCAGCCGGCCCACTATCCAGGCTAATGAAAAACTGTTTTTT. The encoded protein is CASSRPTIQANEKLFF. This sequence joins TRBV5-6 and TRBJ1-4; D gene uncertain. The V end lost 4 bases, the J end lost 3 bases, and 16 bases lay between the germline ends. The CDR3 is 16 amino acids. Germline V gene sequence: CDR1 SGHDT, CDR2 YYEEEE.

The V call is TRBV4-1, the J call TRBJ1-5; no clear D gene. The CDR3 spans 16 residues. Trimming shortened V by 2 bases and J by 7 bases, and 18 bases separated the two germline ends. The V gene's germline CDR1 is MGHRA and CDR2 YSYEKL. The CDR3 coding sequence is TGCGCCAGCAGCCAATCAGGCGCGGGTGACGCGCAGCCCCAGCATTTT. Translation gives CASSQSGAGDAQPQHF.

The genes are TRBV6-6 and TRBJ2-7, with a tentative D call TRBD1 (5 bases). Looked up from germline, CDR1 is MNHNY and CDR2 is SVGAGI (reference sequence). Trimming cost V 5 bases and J 8 bases, with 13 bases left between them. This CDR3 spans 12 amino acids. The CDR3 is CASSTAGYKQYV. CDR3 in DNA: TGTGCCAGCAGTACGGCAGGGTATAAGCAGTACGTC.

The rearrangement links TRBV9 to TRBJ1-2; TRBD1 matches 8 bases. Germline V lookup: CDR1 SGDLS, CDR2 YYNGEE. The CDR3 loop spans 15 amino acids. With 4 bases clipped from V and 6 bases from J, the junction kept 11 bases outside the gene matches. Here the CDR3 DNA reads TGTGCCAGCAGCCCGACAGGGGAGCATTTCGATGGCTACACCTTC. Its translation is CASSPTGEHFDGYTF.

The chain recombines TRBV3-1 with TRBJ2-1, with 10 bases lining up with TRBD2. V lost 4 bases to trimming and J lost 0 bases; unmatched junction nucleotides: 6. Looked up from germline, CDR1 is LGHDT and CDR2 is YNNKEL (reference sequence). The CDR3 loop spans 17 amino acids. The CDR3 loop reads CASSLSGGTSSYNEQFF. The DNA of the CDR3 is TGTGCCAGCAGCCTTAGCGGGGGGACGAGCTCCTACAATGAGCAGTTCTTC.

The chain joins TRBV30 to TRBJ1-6; D might be TRBD1 (6 bases). V gave up 6 bases and J gave up 8 bases, with 17 bases separating them. Germline V gives CDR1 GTSNPN, CDR2 SVGIG (reference sequence). There are 14 residues in the CDR3. The DNA for the CDR3 is TGTGCCTGTTCACAGGGATCACAGGATTCACCCCTCCACTTT. As protein: CACSQGSQDSPLHF. The full variable domain, its missing parts supplied by reference TRBV30 and TRBJ1-6, is SQTIHQWPATLVQPVGSPLSLECTVEGTSNPNLYWYRQAAGRGLQLLFYSVGIGQISSEVPQNLSASRPQDRQFILSSKKLLLSDSGFYLCACSQGSQDSPLHFGNGTRLTVT.